This is a list of T cell receptor beta chains from one sample in a study of blood T cell repertoires in COVID-19. Generated by immunoSEQ multiplex PCR, the TCRdb table keeps only in-frame clones and is missing some. The sample yields hundreds of thousands of clones, 85% seen once. What was sequenced was peripheral blood. The receptor set was obtained from a human donor in a cohort sampled during active COVID-19. The CDR3 runs from the conserved cysteine through the conserved F or W. The order of the fields is clone size, J gene, D gene, V gene, CDR3 DNA, CDR3 protein. D genes are given only for firm matches. Only some rows state a clone size, as once, few, many or a class for expanded clones.

once TRBJ1-3 . TRBV25-1 TGTGCCAGCAGTGAATCTTACGGGGCTGGAAACACCATATATTTT CASSESYGAGNTIYF
once TRBJ1-2 . TRBV19 TGTGCCAGTAGTAGCGCTCTCTATGGCTACACCTTC CASSSALYGYTF
. TRBJ2-3 . TRBV7-9 TGTGCCAGCAGCAGCGGCCCCTTCACAGATACGCAGTATTTT CASSSGPFTDTQYF
once TRBJ1-1 . TRBV20-1 TGCAGTGCTCTCCGGGATGCGGAAAATTTT CSALRDAENF
. TRBJ2-7 TRBD2 TRBV10-3 TGTGCCATCAGGGCAACTAGCGGGAGGCTCGAGCAGTACTTC CAIRATSGRLEQYF
. TRBJ1-4 . TRBV2 TGTGCCAGCATCCGAGAAGCAACTAATGAAAAACTGTTTTTT CASIREATNEKLFF
. TRBJ2-1 . TRBV6-5 TGTGCCAGCAGCTATCGGTTCGAGCAGTTCTTC CASSYRFEQFF
. TRBJ2-3 . TRBV9 TGTGCCAGCAGCCTAGACGGGGGAGTGGATACGCAGTATTTT CASSLDGGVDTQYF
. TRBJ2-2 TRBD2 TRBV19 TGTGCCACGAGGGGAGGGCTAACGAACACCGGGGAGCTGTTTTTT CATRGGLTNTGELFF
. TRBJ2-5 TRBD2 TRBV6-2/TRBV6-3 TGTGCCAGCAGTACATTAGCGGGAGGGCCATCGTACGGGGAGACCCAGTACTTC CASSTLAGGPSYGETQYF
. TRBJ2-1 TRBD2 TRBV24-1 TGTGCCACCAGTGATCCGGGCCCCAGGGAGGGCAATGAGCAGTTCTTC CATSDPGPREGNEQFF
. TRBJ2-2 . TRBV9 TGTGCCAGCAGCTTCAACAGGGAAACCGGGGAGCTGTTTTTT CASSFNRETGELFF
. TRBJ2-3 . TRBV30 TGTGCCTGGAGTATGACTAATCTTGTCACAGATACGCAGTATTTT CAWSMTNLVTDTQYF
. TRBJ2-3 . TRBV2 TGTGCCAGCAGTGTTGGGCCCATGGACACAGATACGCAGTATTTT CASSVGPMDTDTQYF
. TRBJ1-1 . TRBV19 TGTGCCAGTAGTCGGGATGGGGACACTGAAGCTTTCTTT CASSRDGDTEAFF
. TRBJ2-1 . TRBV12-3/TRBV12-4 TGTGCCAGCAGTCCGACTACAGATGAGCAGTTCTTC CASSPTTDEQFF
. TRBJ2-1 . TRBV18 TGTGCCAGCTCTCCGAGAGAGGGGACTTTCGGTGAGCAGTTCTTC CASSPREGTFGEQFF
. TRBJ2-7 . TRBV7-9 TGTGCCAGCAGCTGGAAACAGGGTGTAACGTCACACGAGCAGTACTTC CASSWKQGVTSHEQYF
. TRBJ1-5 . TRBV7-9 TGTGCCAGCAGCCCGACAGGAGCTCAGCCCCAGCATTTT CASSPTGAQPQHF
. TRBJ2-1 . TRBV27 TGTGCCAGCAACCGGACTTTATACAATGAGCAGTTCTTC CASNRTLYNEQFF
. TRBJ2-3 . TRBV21-1 TGTGCCAGCAGCAACGGTCAAACAGATACGCAGTATTTT CASSNGQTDTQYF
once TRBJ1-5 . TRBV6-9 TGTGCCAGCAGTTATTTGAGATCGGGGTCAACCTTCAATCAGCCCCAGCATTTT CASSYLRSGSTFNQPQHF
. TRBJ2-7 TRBD1 TRBV7-2 TGTGCCAGCAGCCTCCAAAGGGGGCGCGAGCAGTACTTC CASSLQRGREQYF
. TRBJ1-6 . TRBV5-5 TGTGCCAGCAGCTTGAGCCCCACGCTGGAGTCACCCCTCCACTTT CASSLSPTLESPLHF
. TRBJ1-4 TRBD1 TRBV28 TGTGCCAGCAGTGTAATGGGACAGCGCTTGTTCGCGGAAAAACTGTTTTTT CASSVMGQRLFAEKLFF
. TRBJ2-2 TRBD2 TRBV7-9 TGTGCCAGCAGCTTGGGGACTAGCGGCCTCCTATCCGGGGAGCTGTTTTTT CASSLGTSGLLSGELFF
. TRBJ1-2 . TRBV18 TGTGCCAGCTCACCAGCGGCAGAGAACTATGGCTACACCTTC CASSPAAENYGYTF
. TRBJ2-2 . TRBV19 TGTGCCAGTAGTGAGCGCCTCGGGGAGCTGTTTTTT CASSERLGELFF
. TRBJ1-5 TRBD1 TRBV7-2 TGTGCCAGCAGCACCCGGGACAGGGGTTCCGGTCAGCCCCAGCATTTT CASSTRDRGSGQPQHF
once TRBJ2-7 TRBD1 TRBV24-1 TGTGCCACCAGCCTACGGACAGGGGGATTGCAGTACTTC CATSLRTGGLQYF
. TRBJ1-1 . TRBV4-1 TGCGCCAGCAGCCAGCCTGGGGCGGCTATGAACACTGAAGCTTTCTTT CASSQPGAAMNTEAFF
. TRBJ2-7 . TRBV14 TGTGCCAGCAGCCCGAGCACAGGGAGCTCCTACGAGCAGTACTTC CASSPSTGSSYEQYF
. TRBJ1-1 TRBD1 TRBV7-2 TGTGCCAGCAGCACCGGGACAGGGTTTTTGGAAGCTTTCTTT CASSTGTGFLEAFF
. TRBJ1-1 TRBD1 TRBV5-8 TGTGCCAGCAGCTCTGGACAGGGGGCGGTAGCTTTCTTT CASSSGQGAVAFF
. TRBJ2-7 . TRBV5-6 TGTGCCAGCAGCTTGTGGGACAAATACGAGCAGTACTTC CASSLWDKYEQYF
. TRBJ1-5 . TRBV6-4 TGTGCCAGCAGTGAACATGTCGGGGAGAGCCCCCAGCATTTT CASSEHVGESPQHF
. TRBJ2-1 . TRBV25-1 TGTGCCAGCAGTGAATCTCTCCGGAGGGACAATGAGCAGTTCTTC CASSESLRRDNEQFF
few TRBJ1-1 . TRBV3-1/TRBV3-2 TGTGCCAGCAGCCAAAACGCGGGGGAAGCTTTCTTT CASSQNAGEAFF
. TRBJ1-4 . TRBV28 TGTGCCAGCAGTTTATCTGGGGGCGCTGACGAAAAACTGTTTTTT CASSLSGGADEKLFF
once TRBJ2-1 . TRBV11-3 TGTGCCAGCAGCTTAGTAGCCCGCCGAGAGCAGTTCTTC CASSLVARREQFF
. TRBJ1-2 . TRBV28 TGTGCCAGCAGTTTATCAGGTGCTTTCGCGAGTGGCTACACCTTC CASSLSGAFASGYTF
. TRBJ2-4 . TRBV7-8 TGTGCCAGCAGCCCGCAGGGTAACATTCAGTACTTC CASSPQGNIQYF
few TRBJ2-2 TRBD2 TRBV7-8 TGTGCCAGCAGCTTAGTACAGGCGGGGGTCACCGGGGAGCTGTTTTTT CASSLVQAGVTGELFF
. TRBJ1-2 TRBD1 TRBV29-1 TGCAGCGTTGCAGGGGGAGCTAACTATGGCTACACCTTC CSVAGGANYGYTF
. TRBJ2-1 TRBD2 TRBV5-1 TGCGCCTCTGGGACCCGGACTAGCGGGAGGGAGGGTGAGCAGTTCTTC CASGTRTSGREGEQFF
. TRBJ2-5 . TRBV3-1/TRBV3-2 TGTGCCAGCAGCCTCCCCCACGGGAGACTCCAAGAGACCCAGTACTTC CASSLPHGRLQETQYF
. TRBJ1-1 . TRBV10-3 TGTGCCATCAGTGAGTCCCGGACGGGGGTCACAAGGAACACTGAAGCTTTCTTT CAISESRTGVTRNTEAFF
. TRBJ1-2 TRBD1 TRBV7-2 TGTGCCAGCACTCCAGGGACAGGGGTTTCCTATGGCTACACCTTC CASTPGTGVSYGYTF